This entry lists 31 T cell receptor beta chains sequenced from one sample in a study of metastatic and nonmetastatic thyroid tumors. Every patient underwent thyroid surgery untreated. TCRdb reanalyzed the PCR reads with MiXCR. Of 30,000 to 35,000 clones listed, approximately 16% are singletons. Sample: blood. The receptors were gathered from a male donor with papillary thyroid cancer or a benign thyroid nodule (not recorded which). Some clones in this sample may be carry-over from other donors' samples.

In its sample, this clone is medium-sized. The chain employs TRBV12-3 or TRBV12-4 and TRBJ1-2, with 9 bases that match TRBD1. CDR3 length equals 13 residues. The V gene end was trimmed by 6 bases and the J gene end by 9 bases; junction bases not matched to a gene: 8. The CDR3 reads CASSRGQGRRYTF. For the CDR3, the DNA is TGTGCCAGCAGCCGGGGACAGGGTAGGCGCTACACCTTC.

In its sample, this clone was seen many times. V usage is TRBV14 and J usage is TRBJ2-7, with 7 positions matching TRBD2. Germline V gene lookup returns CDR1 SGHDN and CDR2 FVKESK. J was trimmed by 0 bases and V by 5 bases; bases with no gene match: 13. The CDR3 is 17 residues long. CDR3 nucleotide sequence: TGTGCCAGCAGCGGAAGATCGGGGGGAGGCAGCTCCTACGAGCAGTACTTC. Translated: CASSGRSGGGSSYEQYF.

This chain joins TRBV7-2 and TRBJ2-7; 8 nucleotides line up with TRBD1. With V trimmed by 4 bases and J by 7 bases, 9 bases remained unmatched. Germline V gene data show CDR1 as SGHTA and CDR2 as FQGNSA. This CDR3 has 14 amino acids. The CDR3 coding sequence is TGTGCCAGCAGCTATGGACAGGGCCTCTGGGAGCAGTACTTC. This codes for CASSYGQGLWEQYF. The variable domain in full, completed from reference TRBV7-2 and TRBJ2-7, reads GAGVSQSPSNKVTEKGKDVELRCDPISGHTALYWYRQSLGQGLEFLIYFQGNSAPDKSGLPSDRFSAERTGGSVSTLTIQRTQQEDSAVYLCASSYGQGLWEQYFGPGTRLTVT.

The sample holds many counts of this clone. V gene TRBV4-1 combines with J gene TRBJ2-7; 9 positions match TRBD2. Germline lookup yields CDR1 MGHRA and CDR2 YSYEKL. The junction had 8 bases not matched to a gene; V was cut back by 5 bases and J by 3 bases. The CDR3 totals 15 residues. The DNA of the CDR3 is TGCGCCAGCAGCGAAGTTTGGACTAGCGTCTACGAGCAGTACTTC. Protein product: CASSEVWTSVYEQYF.

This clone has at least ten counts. The CDR3 DNA follows: TGCGCCAGCAGCTTGGCCCCTCGGGGGCCCCACACAGATACGCAGTATTTT. Translating it yields CASSLAPRGPHTDTQYF. The gene calls are TRBV5-1 and TRBJ2-3; tentatively, D is TRBD1 or TRBD2 (6 bases each). This CDR3 comprises 17 residues. Trimming cost V 0 bases and J 2 bases, with 16 bases left between them. CDR1 and CDR2 (germline): SGHRS, YFSETQ. The whole variable domain, filled in from reference TRBV5-1 and TRBJ2-3, reads KAGVTQTPRYLIKTRGQQVTLSCSPISGHRSVSWYQQTPGQGLQFLFEYFSETQRNKGNFPGRFSGRQFSNSRSEMNVSTLELGDSALYLCASSLAPRGPHTDTQYFGPGTRLTVL.

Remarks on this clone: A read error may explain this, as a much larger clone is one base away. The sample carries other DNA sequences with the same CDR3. CDR3 DNA sequence: TGCAGTGCTAGAGATCAGGGAGCGGGTTTTTACGAGCAGTACTTT. As protein: CSARDQGAGFYEQYF. This chain connects TRBV20-1 to TRBJ2-7, with D perhaps TRBD2 (6 bases). There are 15 residues in the CDR3. Germline V lookup: CDR1 DFQATT, CDR2 SNEGSKA (reference sequence).

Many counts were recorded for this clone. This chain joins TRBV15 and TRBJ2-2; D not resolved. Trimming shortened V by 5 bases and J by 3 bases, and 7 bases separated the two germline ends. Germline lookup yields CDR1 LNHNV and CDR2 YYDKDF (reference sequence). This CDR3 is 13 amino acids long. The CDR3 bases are TGTGCCACCAGCGAGAGGTACACCGGGGAGCTGTTTTTT. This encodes CATSERYTGELFF.

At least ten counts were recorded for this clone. CDR3 amino acids: CASRDSGISYNEQFF. CDR3 bases: TGTGCCAGCAGAGATTCAGGGATATCCTACAATGAGCAGTTCTTC. This chain connects TRBV28 to TRBJ2-1, with D possibly matching TRBD1 (5 bases). This CDR3 comprises 15 residues. CDR1 and CDR2 (germline): MDHEN, SYDVKM. The V end was cut by 6 bases, the J end by 1 base, with 13 bases between.

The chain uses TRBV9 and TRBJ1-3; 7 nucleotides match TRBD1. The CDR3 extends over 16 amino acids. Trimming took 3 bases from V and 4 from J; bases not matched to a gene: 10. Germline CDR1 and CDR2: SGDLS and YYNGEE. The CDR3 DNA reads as TGTGCCAGCAGCGCCAAAGACAGGGCGGGGGGAAACACCATATATTTT. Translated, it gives CASSAKDRAGGNTIYF.

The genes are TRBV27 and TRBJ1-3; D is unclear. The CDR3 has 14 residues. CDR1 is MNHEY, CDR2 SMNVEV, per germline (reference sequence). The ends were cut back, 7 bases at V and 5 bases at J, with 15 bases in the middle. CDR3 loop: CASMAAWVRNTIYF. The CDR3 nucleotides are TGTGCCAGCATGGCGGCATGGGTTAGAAACACCATATATTTT.

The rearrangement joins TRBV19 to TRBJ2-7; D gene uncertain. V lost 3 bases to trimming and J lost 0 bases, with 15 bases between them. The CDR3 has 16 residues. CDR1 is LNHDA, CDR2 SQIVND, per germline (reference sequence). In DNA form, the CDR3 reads TGTGCCAGTAGTATGGGTGTACAGTCCGGCTCCTACGAGCAGTACTTC. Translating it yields CASSMGVQSGSYEQYF.

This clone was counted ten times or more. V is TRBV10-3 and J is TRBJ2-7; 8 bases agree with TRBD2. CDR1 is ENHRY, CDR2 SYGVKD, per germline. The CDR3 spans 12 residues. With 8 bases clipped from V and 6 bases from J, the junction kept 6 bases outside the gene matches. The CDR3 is CAIGLAGSEQYF. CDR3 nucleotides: TGTGCCATCGGACTAGCAGGAAGCGAGCAGTACTTC.

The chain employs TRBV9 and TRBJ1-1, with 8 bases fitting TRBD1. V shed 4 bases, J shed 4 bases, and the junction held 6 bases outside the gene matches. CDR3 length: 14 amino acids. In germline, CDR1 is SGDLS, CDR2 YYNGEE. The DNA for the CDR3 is TGTGCCAGCAGCACAGGGACAGGAAGCACTGAAGCTTTCTTT. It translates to CASSTGTGSTEAFF.

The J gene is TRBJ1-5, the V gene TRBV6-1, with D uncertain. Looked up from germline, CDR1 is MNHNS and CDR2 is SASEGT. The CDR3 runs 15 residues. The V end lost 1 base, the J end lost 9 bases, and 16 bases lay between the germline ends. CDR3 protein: CASSEEGTMSRPQHF. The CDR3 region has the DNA TGTGCCAGCAGTGAAGAGGGAACCATGAGTCGGCCCCAGCATTTT.

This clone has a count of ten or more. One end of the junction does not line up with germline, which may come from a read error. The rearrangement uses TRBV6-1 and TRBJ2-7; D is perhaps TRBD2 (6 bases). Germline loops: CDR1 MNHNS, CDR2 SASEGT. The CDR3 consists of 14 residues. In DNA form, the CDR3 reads TGTGCCAGCCACGGGGGAACCGCCTCCCACGAGCAGTACTTC. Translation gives CASHGGTASHEQYF.

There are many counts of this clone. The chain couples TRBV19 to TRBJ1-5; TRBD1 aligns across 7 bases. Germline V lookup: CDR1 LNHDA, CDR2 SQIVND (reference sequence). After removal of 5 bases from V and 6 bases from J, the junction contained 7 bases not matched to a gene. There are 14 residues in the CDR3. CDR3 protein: CASSPPTGFQPQHF. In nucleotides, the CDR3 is TGTGCCAGTAGTCCCCCGACAGGGTTTCAGCCCCAGCATTTT.

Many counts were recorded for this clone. CDR3 residues: CSARTGGHGNTIYF. The CDR3 DNA reads as TGCAGTGCTAGAACAGGGGGTCATGGAAACACCATATATTTT. The chain links TRBV20-1 to TRBJ1-3, with 8 bases fitting TRBD1. Unmatched junction bases numbered 3, after V lost 2 bases and J lost 3 bases. There are 14 residues in the CDR3. CDR1 and CDR2 (germline): DFQATT, SNEGSKA (reference sequence).

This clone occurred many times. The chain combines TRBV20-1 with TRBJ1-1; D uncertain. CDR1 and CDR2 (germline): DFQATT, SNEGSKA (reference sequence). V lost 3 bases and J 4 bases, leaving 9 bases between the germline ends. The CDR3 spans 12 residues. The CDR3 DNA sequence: TGCAGTGCTAGTTTTAAGTCCACTGAAGCTTTCTTT. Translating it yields CSASFKSTEAFF.

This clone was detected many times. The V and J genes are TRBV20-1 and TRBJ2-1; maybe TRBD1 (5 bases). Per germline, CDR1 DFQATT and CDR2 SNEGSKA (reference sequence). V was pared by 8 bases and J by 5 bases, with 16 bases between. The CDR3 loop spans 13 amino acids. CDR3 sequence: CSLGEGLHNEQFF. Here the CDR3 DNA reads TGCAGTCTAGGGGAAGGGCTACACAATGAGCAGTTCTTC.

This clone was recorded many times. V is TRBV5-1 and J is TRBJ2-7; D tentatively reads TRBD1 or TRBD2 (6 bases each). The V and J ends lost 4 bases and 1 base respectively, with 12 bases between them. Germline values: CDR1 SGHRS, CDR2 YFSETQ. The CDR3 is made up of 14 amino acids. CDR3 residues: CASSPGGLSYEQYF. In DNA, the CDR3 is TGCGCCAGCAGCCCCGGGGGCCTTTCCTACGAGCAGTACTTC.

In DNA form, the CDR3 reads TGTGCCAGCAGTACAGGGGAGACTAACGAGCAGTACTTC. This codes for CASSTGETNEQYF. This sequence joins TRBV6-1 and TRBJ2-7; 7 nucleotides agree with TRBD1. Trimming cost V 5 bases and J 5 bases; bases outside gene matches: 6. Germline CDR1 and CDR2: MNHNS and SASEGT. The CDR3 has 13 residues.

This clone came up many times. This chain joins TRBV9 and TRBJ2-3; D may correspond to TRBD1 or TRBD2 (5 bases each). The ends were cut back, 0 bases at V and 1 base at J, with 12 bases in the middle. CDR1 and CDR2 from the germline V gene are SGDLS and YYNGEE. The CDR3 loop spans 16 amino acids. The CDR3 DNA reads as TGTGCCAGCAGCGTAGGAGGGGCCCTCGGCACAGATACGCAGTATTTT. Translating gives CASSVGGALGTDTQYF.

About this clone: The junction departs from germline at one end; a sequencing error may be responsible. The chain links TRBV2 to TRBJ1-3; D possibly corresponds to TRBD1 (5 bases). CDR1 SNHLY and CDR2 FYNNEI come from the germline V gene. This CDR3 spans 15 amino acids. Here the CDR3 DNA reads TGTGTCAGCAGTTCATCGGCAGGGTCTGGAAACACCATATATTTT. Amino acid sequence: CVSSSSAGSGNTIYF.

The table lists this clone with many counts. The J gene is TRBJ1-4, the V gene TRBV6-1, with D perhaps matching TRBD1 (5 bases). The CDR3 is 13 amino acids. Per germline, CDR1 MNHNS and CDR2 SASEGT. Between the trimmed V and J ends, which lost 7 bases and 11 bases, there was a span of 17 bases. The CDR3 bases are TGTGCCAGCACTCAGACTGGGGGGTGGAAACTGTTTTTT. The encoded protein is CASTQTGGWKLFF.

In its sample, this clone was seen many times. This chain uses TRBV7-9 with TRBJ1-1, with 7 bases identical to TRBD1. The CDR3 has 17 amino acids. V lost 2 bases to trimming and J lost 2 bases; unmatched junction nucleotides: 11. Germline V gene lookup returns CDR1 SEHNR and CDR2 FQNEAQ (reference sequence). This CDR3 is CASSLLSGDRYNTEAFF. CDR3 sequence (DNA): TGTGCCAGCAGCTTATTATCCGGGGACAGATACAACACTGAAGCTTTCTTT.

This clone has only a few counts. The CDR3 here is CASRTLGGETGELFF. DNA for the CDR3: TGTGCCAGCAGAACCCTCGGGGGCGAGACCGGGGAGCTGTTTTTT. V is TRBV6-1 and J is TRBJ2-2; D possibly uses TRBD1 or TRBD2 (6 bases each). The CDR3 consists of 15 residues. V was shortened by 6 bases and J by 5 bases, with 16 bases between the two germline ends. From germline, CDR1 is MNHNS and CDR2 SASEGT.

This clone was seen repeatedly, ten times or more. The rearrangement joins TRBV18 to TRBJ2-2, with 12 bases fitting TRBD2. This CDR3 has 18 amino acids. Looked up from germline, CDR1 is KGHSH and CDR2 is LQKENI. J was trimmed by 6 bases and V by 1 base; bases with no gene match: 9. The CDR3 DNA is TGTGCCAGCTCACCACAGGCTCTCGGACTAGCGGGATCCGGGGAGCTGTTTTTT. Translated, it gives CASSPQALGLAGSGELFF.

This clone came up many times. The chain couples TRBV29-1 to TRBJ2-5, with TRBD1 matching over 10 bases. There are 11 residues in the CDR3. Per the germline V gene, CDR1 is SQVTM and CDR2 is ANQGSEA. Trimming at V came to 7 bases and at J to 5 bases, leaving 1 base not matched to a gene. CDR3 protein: CSADRGETQYF. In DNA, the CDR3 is TGCAGCGCGGACAGGGGGGAGACCCAGTACTTC.

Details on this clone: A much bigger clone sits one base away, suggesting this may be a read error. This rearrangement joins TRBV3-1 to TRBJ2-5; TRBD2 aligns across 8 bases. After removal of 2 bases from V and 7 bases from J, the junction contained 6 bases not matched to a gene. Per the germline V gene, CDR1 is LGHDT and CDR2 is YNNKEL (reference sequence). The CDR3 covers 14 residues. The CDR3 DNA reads TGTGCCAGCAGCCAACTCGCGCGGGGGGTGACCCAGTACTTC. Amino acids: CASSQLARGVTQYF.

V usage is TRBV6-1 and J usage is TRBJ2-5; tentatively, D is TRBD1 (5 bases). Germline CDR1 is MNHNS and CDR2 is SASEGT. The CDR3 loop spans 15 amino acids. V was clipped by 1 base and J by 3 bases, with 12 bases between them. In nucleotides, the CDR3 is TGTGCCAGCAGTGAAGGACAGCCGGGTAAAGAGACCCAGTACTTC. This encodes CASSEGQPGKETQYF.

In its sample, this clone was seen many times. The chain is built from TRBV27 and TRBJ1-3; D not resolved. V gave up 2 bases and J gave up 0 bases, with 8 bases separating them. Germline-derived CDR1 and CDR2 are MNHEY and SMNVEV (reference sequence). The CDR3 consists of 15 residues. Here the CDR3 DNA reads TGTGCCAGCAGTTTAGAGGGTAGCTCTGGAAACACCATATATTTT. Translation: CASSLEGSSGNTIYF.